What follows are 15 T cell receptor beta chains derived from one specimen sequenced in a study of shared clonotypes between healthy human individuals. Here immunoSEQ multiplex PCR was the method, and the copy in TCRdb shows in-frame clones only, minus some. The table shows 2 million to 2.5 million clones, with about 94% occurring only once. The sequenced material came from naive CD4+ T cells sorted from blood. The sample's subset: CD45RA+ positively selected. The source is a man aged 18 to 29 in good health.

The chain has TRBV9 and TRBJ1-2; 10 bases fit TRBD1. V was clipped by 1 base and J by 7 bases; unmatched bases: 10. Germline CDR1 is SGDLS and CDR2 is YYNGEE. The CDR3 contains 16 residues. CDR3 sequence: CASSVTSGQGVTGYTF. The DNA for the CDR3 is TGTGCCAGCAGCGTAACGTCCGGACAGGGGGTCACTGGCTACACCTTC.

The V and J genes are TRBV7-9 and TRBJ1-4, with D hard to call. CDR1 and CDR2 from the germline V gene are SEHNR and FQNEAQ (reference sequence). V was clipped by 5 bases and J by 4 bases, with 5 bases between them. This CDR3 is 12 amino acids long. The CDR3 bases are TGTGCCAGCAGCCACATTAATGAAAAACTGTTTTTT. Protein product: CASSHINEKLFF.

This chain uses TRBV19 with TRBJ2-7; D gene uncertain. Trimming pared 2 bases from V and 2 bases from J, leaving 10 bases between. This CDR3 has 14 residues. The germline V gene has CDR1 LNHDA and CDR2 SQIVND (reference sequence). The CDR3 DNA reads TGTGCCAGTAGTATAAGTGGGGTCGCCTACGAGCAGTACTTC. Its protein is CASSISGVAYEQYF.

The rearrangement joins TRBV4-1 to TRBJ2-1; D gene uncertain. In germline, CDR1 is MGHRA, CDR2 YSYEKL. The CDR3 loop spans 13 amino acids. With 2 bases removed from V and 3 bases from J, the gap between germline ends came to 5 bases. The CDR3 region is CASSQSDYNEQFF. The CDR3 bases are TGCGCCAGCAGCCAATCAGACTACAATGAGCAGTTCTTC.

The chain uses TRBV5-1 and TRBJ2-1, with 13 bases fitting TRBD2. Germline V lookup: CDR1 SGHRS, CDR2 YFSETQ. The V gene end was trimmed by 6 bases and the J gene end by 6 bases; junction bases not matched to a gene: 9. This CDR3 comprises 16 residues. CDR3 coding DNA: TGCGCCAGCAACACCCGGACTAGCGGGGGTTCCAATGAGCAGTTCTTC. Encoded protein: CASNTRTSGGSNEQFF. Full variable domain (remainder filled in from reference TRBV5-1 and TRBJ2-1): KAGVTQTPRYLIKTRGQQVTLSCSPISGHRSVSWYQQTPGQGLQFLFEYFSETQRNKGNFPGRFSGRQFSNSRSEMNVSTLELGDSALYLCASNTRTSGGSNEQFFGPGTRLTVL.

The gene calls are TRBV6-5 and TRBJ2-4; 7 bases are shared with TRBD2. The CDR3 totals 15 residues. The junction had 4 bases not matched to a gene; V was cut back by 5 bases and J by 0 bases. Germline-derived CDR1 and CDR2 are MNHEY and SVGAGI. The CDR3: CASSSGNVAKNIQYF. The CDR3 nucleotides read TGTGCCAGCAGTAGCGGGAATGTAGCCAAAAACATTCAGTACTTC.

V is TRBV7-2 and J is TRBJ2-2; D assignment may be TRBD1 or TRBD2 (6 bases each). Trimming cost V 1 base and J 6 bases, with 15 bases left between them. The CDR3 covers 16 residues. Germline V lookup: CDR1 SGHTA, CDR2 FQGNSA. In nucleotides, the CDR3 is TGTGCCAGCAGCTTAGATCCCGGGGGCGTTTCCGGGGAGCTGTTTTTT. Translated: CASSLDPGGVSGELFF.

The chain links TRBV11-2 to TRBJ2-3; D uncertain. Germline CDR1 is SGHAT and CDR2 is FQNNGV. There are 12 residues in the CDR3. Deletions cut 5 bases from V and 4 bases from J, with 7 bases between. DNA for the CDR3: TGTGCCAGCAGCACTCGAGCAGATACGCAGTATTTT. Protein sequence: CASSTRADTQYF.

The J gene is TRBJ1-3, the V gene TRBV4-1; the D is unclear. Trimming stripped 0 bases from V and 0 bases from J, with 12 bases between. The CDR3 has 17 amino acids. The germline V gene encodes CDR1 MGHRA and CDR2 YSYEKL. The CDR3 sequence is CASSQDSPASSGNTIYF. Written as DNA, the CDR3 is TGCGCCAGCAGCCAAGATAGTCCAGCAAGCTCTGGAAACACCATATATTTT.

The genes are TRBV18 and TRBJ1-2; D is possibly TRBD1 (5 bases). The CDR3 covers 13 residues. CDR1 is KGHSH and CDR2 is LQKENI in the germline V gene. Trimming cost V 6 bases and J 7 bases, with 15 bases left between them. CDR3 bases: TGTGCCAGCTCGCGACAGTTAGACGGTGGCTACACCTTC. Residues: CASSRQLDGGYTF.

The chain couples TRBV10-3 to TRBJ1-6; D not resolved. Trimming stripped 7 bases from V and 5 bases from J, with 6 bases between. The CDR3 is 12 amino acids. CDR1 and CDR2 (germline): ENHRY, SYGVKD. CDR3 residues: CAIKEDNSPLHF. CDR3 sequence (DNA): TGTGCCATCAAGGAGGATAATTCACCCCTCCACTTT.

V and J are TRBV9 and TRBJ2-5; 7 bases are shared with TRBD1. Germline-derived CDR1 and CDR2 are SGDLS and YYNGEE. With V trimmed by 2 bases and J by 5 bases, 6 bases remained unmatched. This CDR3 region has 14 residues. The CDR3 region has the DNA TGTGCCAGCAGCGTGGACAGGTGGGATGAGACCCAGTACTTC. Residues: CASSVDRWDETQYF.

This clone appeared once. The J gene is TRBJ1-2, the V gene TRBV5-6, with 10 bases fitting TRBD1. Per the germline V gene, CDR1 is SGHDT and CDR2 is YYEEEE. This CDR3 has 15 amino acids. V was pared by 1 base and J by 10 bases, with 10 bases of the junction left unmatched. CDR3 bases: TGTGCCAGCAGCTTGTACCCGGGACAGGGGTTTGACTACACCTTC. Protein product: CASSLYPGQGFDYTF.

The rearrangement links TRBV19 to TRBJ1-4, with D possibly matching TRBD1 (5 bases). Trimming stripped 7 bases from V and 0 bases from J, with 9 bases between. Per germline, CDR1 LNHDA and CDR2 SQIVND (reference sequence). The CDR3 length is 14 residues. The CDR3 DNA reads TGTGCCAGTAAGAGGGACCCAACTAATGAAAAACTGTTTTTT. Translating gives CASKRDPTNEKLFF.

This sequence joins TRBV6-5 and TRBJ2-7, with D possibly matching TRBD2 (5 bases). Looked up from germline, CDR1 is MNHEY and CDR2 is SVGAGI. This CDR3 is 15 amino acids long. Between the trimmed V and J ends, which lost 6 bases and 0 bases, there was a span of 15 bases. This CDR3 reads CASSPWGVGSYEQYF. DNA for the CDR3: TGTGCCAGCAGCCCCTGGGGAGTAGGCTCCTACGAGCAGTACTTC.